The 17 T cell receptor beta chains listed next were all sequenced from one sample in a study of early T cells in non-severe SARS-CoV-2 infection. TCRdb analysed the 5' RACE reads with MiXCR anew, one entry per CDR3 protein. The sample carries about 39,000 distinct CDR3 sequences, around 5.1% recorded once. Sequenced material: whole blood, taken at baseline. These TCRs come from an adult who was a healthcare worker with PCR-confirmed SARS-CoV-2 infection or an uninfected control (not recorded which).

This clonotype was observed at least ten times. The V gene is TRBV12-3 or TRBV12-4, the J gene TRBJ2-3, with D maybe TRBD2 (6 bases). The V end was cut by 3 bases, the J end by 5 bases, with 15 bases between. The CDR3 is 15 amino acids. For the CDR3, the DNA is TGTGCCAGCAGTTTTCGACTAGTTTTAGGAGATACGCAGTATTTT. As protein: CASSFRLVLGDTQYF.

The rearrangement uses TRBV11-2 and TRBJ1-1, with D hard to call. Per germline, CDR1 SGHAT and CDR2 FQNNGV. The CDR3 consists of 11 residues. The ends were cut back, 4 bases at V and 6 bases at J, with 6 bases in the middle. CDR3 protein: CASSSPAEAFF. The CDR3 DNA sequence: TGTGCCAGCAGCTCCCCGGCTGAAGCTTTCTTT. The variable domain in full, with the rest retrieved from reference TRBV11-2 and TRBJ1-1, is EAGVAQSPRYKIIEKRQSVAFWCNPISGHATLYWYQQILGQGPKLLIQFQNNGVVDDSQLPKDRFSAERLKGVDSTLKIQPAKLEDSAVYLCASSSPAEAFFGQGTRLTVV.

Only a few counts were recorded for this clonotype. The V call is TRBV29-1, the J call TRBJ1-3, with D unresolved. Trimming cost V 5 bases and J 4 bases, with 9 bases left between them. Germline V gives CDR1 SQVTM, CDR2 ANQGSEA. This CDR3 contains 12 residues. In nucleotides, the CDR3 is TGCAGCGTTTCCTCACAGGGAAACACCATATATTTT. Protein: CSVSSQGNTIYF.

At least ten counts were recorded for this clonotype. The chain combines TRBV5-4 with TRBJ2-3; D perhaps matches TRBD2 (6 bases). The CDR3 contains 15 residues. Looked up from germline, CDR1 is SGHNT and CDR2 is YYREEE (reference sequence). V lost 0 bases, J lost 2 bases, and 10 bases lay in between. The CDR3, as DNA: TGTGCCAGCAGCTTGGTGACTAGGACCACAGATACGCAGTATTTT. The encoded protein is CASSLVTRTTDTQYF.

This clonotype was seen at least ten times. The chain recombines TRBV2 with TRBJ1-1, with TRBD1 as a possible D gene (6 bases). The V end lost 6 bases, the J end lost 9 bases, and 23 bases lay between the germline ends. Per the germline V gene, CDR1 is SNHLY and CDR2 is FYNNEI. This CDR3 has 15 residues. The CDR3 loop is CASSQPGGQGKQAFF. The CDR3 region has the DNA TGTGCCAGCAGCCAACCCGGGGGGCAGGGCAAACAAGCTTTCTTT.

This sequence joins TRBV6-6 and TRBJ1-1; 8 bases are a match to TRBD1. This CDR3 comprises 14 residues. V was pared by 6 bases and J by 1 base, with 4 bases of the junction left unmatched. Germline CDR1 is MNHNY and CDR2 is SVGAGI (reference sequence). The CDR3, as DNA: TGTGCCAGCAGAAATGACAGGGGGAACACTGAAGCTTTCTTT. It yields the protein CASRNDRGNTEAFF.

This clonotype was counted at least ten times. The V gene is TRBV5-5, the J gene TRBJ2-1; 7 bases line up with TRBD2. CDR3 length: 13 amino acids. Germline V lookup: CDR1 SGHKS, CDR2 YYEKEE (reference sequence). The V segment lost 1 base and the J segment 5 bases; nucleotides outside the gene matches: 0. The CDR3 DNA sequence: TGTGCCAGCAGCTTGCTAGCGGACAATGAGCAGTTCTTC. It translates to CASSLLADNEQFF.

This clonotype was seen ten or more times. V is TRBV7-8 and J is TRBJ2-3, with D uncertain. V was clipped by 4 bases and J by 6 bases, with 20 bases between them. Per germline, CDR1 SGHVS and CDR2 FQNEAQ. This CDR3 region has 16 residues. The CDR3 coding sequence is TGTGCCAGCAGCTCCGCAGGAAGACCCCGTTCGGATACGCAGTATTTT. The encoded protein is CASSSAGRPRSDTQYF.

This clonotype was found many times. V gene TRBV7-2 combines with J gene TRBJ2-1; TRBD2 agrees at 8 bases. The V gene end was trimmed by 5 bases and the J gene end by 5 bases; junction bases not matched to a gene: 8. There are 15 residues in the CDR3. In germline, CDR1 is SGHTA, CDR2 FQGNSA. CDR3 coding DNA: TGTGCCAGCAGCCCAGGACTAGCTAAGAACAATGAGCAGTTCTTC. Encoded protein: CASSPGLAKNNEQFF.

This clonotype was counted ten times or more. The J gene is TRBJ2-7, the V gene TRBV25-1; 8 nucleotides align to TRBD1. This CDR3 region has 15 residues. Germline CDR1 is MGHDK and CDR2 is SYGVNS. After removal of 8 bases from V and 5 bases from J, the junction contained 14 bases not matched to a gene. The CDR3 bases are TGTGCCAGCGGGACCGCCGGGACAGGATCCCACGAGCAGTACTTC. It translates to CASGTAGTGSHEQYF.

There are a few counts of this clonotype. This chain connects TRBV29-1 to TRBJ2-7; perhaps TRBD2 as D (6 bases). Germline-derived CDR1 and CDR2 are SQVTM and ANQGSEA. Trimming removed 0 bases at V and 7 bases at J, with 13 bases between. The CDR3 is made up of 13 amino acids. CDR3 region: CSVEDRPGLEQYF. In DNA form, the CDR3 reads TGCAGCGTTGAAGACCGACCGGGACTTGAGCAGTACTTC.

This clonotype was seen ten or more times. This chain connects TRBV12-3 or TRBV12-4 to TRBJ1-6; 8 nucleotides match TRBD1. J lost 10 bases, V lost 3 bases, and 5 bases had no gene match. There are 14 residues in the CDR3. The CDR3 sequence is CASSFGDRGSPLHF. CDR3 coding DNA: TGTGCCAGCAGTTTTGGAGACAGGGGATCACCCCTCCACTTT.

CDR3 nucleotide sequence: TGTGCCTGGAGTGACCCCCCTGGCAATCAGCCCCAGCATTTT. Translating it yields CAWSDPPGNQPQHF. The chain carries TRBV30 and TRBJ1-5, with no clear D. The germline V gene has CDR1 GTSNPN and CDR2 SVGIG (reference sequence). This CDR3 has 14 residues. Deletions cut 1 base from V and 2 bases from J, with 9 bases between. The full variable domain, completed using reference TRBV30 and TRBJ1-5, is SQTIHQWPATLVQPVGSPLSLECTVEGTSNPNLYWYRQAAGRGLQLLFYSVGIGQISSEVPQNLSASRPQDRQFILSSKKLLLSDSGFYLCAWSDPPGNQPQHFGDGTRLSIL.

This clonotype showed up many times. The V gene is TRBV12-3 or TRBV12-4, the J gene TRBJ2-7; the D is unclear. V was pared by 1 base and J by 6 bases, with 4 bases between. This CDR3 has 11 amino acids. CDR3 DNA: TGTGCCAGCAGTTTAGGGCCCGAGCAGTACTTC. Translating it yields CASSLGPEQYF.

The sample holds a few counts of this clonotype. The CDR3 sequence is CSVEDHAKRWRTDTQYF. The CDR3 nucleotides are TGCAGCGTTGAAGATCACGCTAAGCGGTGGAGAACAGATACGCAGTATTTT. V and J are TRBV29-1 and TRBJ2-3; possible D gene TRBD2, 5 bases. The CDR3 loop spans 17 amino acids. Trimming left V 0 bases short and J 3 bases short, with 19 bases between. Germline-derived CDR1 and CDR2 are SQVTM and ANQGSEA.

This clonotype has a count of ten or more. This chain joins TRBV6-5 and TRBJ2-3, with D perhaps TRBD1 (5 bases). Looked up from germline, CDR1 is MNHEY and CDR2 is SVGAGI. V was trimmed by 5 bases and J by 8 bases, leaving 20 bases between them. CDR3 size: 15 residues. This chain's CDR3 is CASSTTVLDQATQYF. DNA for the CDR3: TGTGCCAGCAGTACGACAGTCCTGGATCAGGCTACGCAGTATTTT.

This clonotype was counted ten times or more. The V and J genes are TRBV6-2 or TRBV6-3 and TRBJ2-7; 8 nucleotides match TRBD2. The V gene's germline CDR1 is MNHEY and CDR2 SVGEGT. Trimming cost V 8 bases and J 5 bases; bases outside gene matches: 5. The CDR3 is 12 residues long. The CDR3 here is CASASGGHEQYF. The CDR3 region has the DNA TGTGCCAGCGCCAGCGGGGGCCACGAGCAGTACTTC.